This is a list of T cell receptor beta chains from one sample in a study of blood T cell repertoires in COVID-19. Data came from immunoSEQ multiplex PCR; TCRdb stores just in-frame clones and leaves some out. The sample comprises roughly 500,000 clones, approximately 85% of which are singletons, and approximately 3.4% rests with the top ten. The source material was peripheral blood. Receptors were obtained from a human donor in a cohort sampled during active COVID-19. Each CDR3 is given with its conserved first and last residue. Fields, in order: D gene, J gene, V gene, clone size, CDR3 DNA, CDR3 protein. D genes are given only for firm matches. Clone sizes are given selectively: once, few, many, or a class where the clone is expanded.

TRBD1	TRBJ1-5	TRBV19	-	TGTGCCAGTAGATCACTCTCCTCACAGGGGAGCAATCAGCCCCAGCATTTT	CASRSLSSQGSNQPQHF
TRBD2	TRBJ2-3	TRBV7-8	once	TGTGCCAGCAGCTTGACTAGCGGGACAACAGATACGCAGTATTTT	CASSLTSGTTDTQYF
-	TRBJ2-7	TRBV9	-	TGTGCCAGCAGCGTCGGGGGGGACAGTGCAACCTACGAGCAGTACTTC	CASSVGGDSATYEQYF
TRBD2	TRBJ2-1	TRBV7-8	-	TGTGCCAGCAGTTATAGCGGGAGAACCTACAATGAGCAGTTCTTC	CASSYSGRTYNEQFF
-	TRBJ1-4	TRBV3-1/TRBV3-2	-	TGTGCCAGCAGCCAAGTGGGCCGTAGAAATGAAAAACTGTTTTTT	CASSQVGRRNEKLFF
TRBD1	TRBJ1-1	TRBV5-1	-	TGCGCCAGCAGCTTACCATCGACAGGGGGCATGGAAACTGAAGCTTTCTTT	CASSLPSTGGMETEAFF
TRBD2	TRBJ2-7	TRBV6-5	-	TGTGCCAGCAGTTTGAGGGCTAGCGGGGCCTACGAGCAGTACTTC	CASSLRASGAYEQYF
TRBD2	TRBJ2-1	TRBV27	-	TGTGCCAGCAGCCCGACGCTAGCGGGCCCTCGGAATGAGCAGTTCTTC	CASSPTLAGPRNEQFF
-	TRBJ2-7	TRBV30	-	TGTGCCTGGAGTGTACTGGGGACTTCCATCGACTACGAGCAGTACTTC	CAWSVLGTSIDYEQYF
-	TRBJ2-5	TRBV9	-	TGTGCCAGCAGCCTCGGCCCCCTAGATATTGAGACCCAGTACTTC	CASSLGPLDIETQYF
TRBD1	TRBJ1-5	TRBV6-5	-	TGTGCCACCTCGTCTCAGGGGGGTCAGCCCCAGCATTTT	CATSSQGGQPQHF
-	TRBJ2-2	TRBV5-8	-	TGTGCCAGCAGCTTTCAGTTCGGGGAGCTGTTTTTT	CASSFQFGELFF
-	TRBJ1-1	TRBV28	once	TGTGCCAGCAGTCGGACTTTCCCGAACACTGAAGCTTTCTTT	CASSRTFPNTEAFF
TRBD2	TRBJ2-7	TRBV9	-	TGTGCCAGCACTATGACGGGGACTAGCGGCGTCTACGAGCAGTACTTC	CASTMTGTSGVYEQYF
-	TRBJ1-2	TRBV27	-	TGTGCCAGCAGACGTAACAAGGGGACACATGGCTACACCTTC	CASRRNKGTHGYTF
TRBD1	TRBJ1-2	TRBV5-4	-	TGTGCCAGCAGCTCGGAGGGACAGCTTAACTATGGCTACACCTTC	CASSSEGQLNYGYTF
TRBD1	TRBJ2-7	TRBV13	few	TGTGCCAGCAGCCCCCGGGACAGGACCTACGAGCAGTACTTC	CASSPRDRTYEQYF
-	TRBJ1-1	TRBV6-1	-	TGTGCCAGCAGTGCCCGGGGGGGCTCAGGGACAACTACTGAAGCTTTCTTT	CASSARGGSGTTTEAFF
TRBD1	TRBJ1-1	TRBV6-5	-	TGTGCCAGCAGTCTAATAGGGACAGGGGACACTGAAGCTTTCTTT	CASSLIGTGDTEAFF
TRBD1	TRBJ1-1	TRBV6-6	-	TGTGCCGCGGGCGGATCGGAGAGGGGGCTGGCTGAAGCTTTCTTT	CAAGGSERGLAEAFF
-	TRBJ2-6	TRBV28	-	TGTGCCAGCAGTTTTGGGACAACAGGGACCGGGGCCAACGTCCTGACTTTC	CASSFGTTGTGANVLTF
TRBD2	TRBJ2-7	TRBV3-1/TRBV3-2	-	TGTGCCAGCAAACTCGGGACTAGCGCCTACGAGCAGTACTTC	CASKLGTSAYEQYF
TRBD2	TRBJ2-1	TRBV10-3	few	TGTGCCATCAGTGAGTCGGGAGGGATGGGGCAGTTCTTC	CAISESGGMGQFF
-	TRBJ1-4	TRBV18	-	TGTGCCAGCTCACCGGGGGCAGGGATAATGTCTAATGAAAAACTGTTTTTT	CASSPGAGIMSNEKLFF
-	TRBJ2-5	TRBV10-3	-	TGTGCCATCAGTGACAACCAAGAGACCCAGTACTTC	CAISDNQETQYF
-	TRBJ1-1	TRBV29-1	once	TGCAGCGTGCGGCAGGGGCACGTGGACACTGAAGCTTTCTTT	CSVRQGHVDTEAFF
-	TRBJ2-3	TRBV7-2	-	TGTGCCAGCAGCTTTGTTGTGACGGGAAGCACAGATACGCAGTATTTT	CASSFVVTGSTDTQYF
TRBD2	TRBJ2-7	TRBV5-4	-	TGTGCCAGCAGCGGACTAGCGGGAGTCTACGAGCAGTACTTC	CASSGLAGVYEQYF